What follows is one T cell receptor beta chain and its context. The sample belongs to a study of blood T cell repertoires in COVID-19. Per the germline V gene, CDR1 is SGHRS and CDR2 is YFSETQ. Trimming stripped 1 base from V and 5 bases from J, with 15 bases between. CDR3 length: 15 residues. This table comes from immunoSEQ multiplex PCR, and its TCRdb copy is limited to in-frame clones, with some not included. The sample holds 150,000 to 200,000 clones; around 84% are singletons and the top ten take 4.5% to 7.5%. The genes are TRBV5-1 and TRBJ2-5, with D perhaps TRBD2 (5 bases). What was sequenced was PBMCs or T cells enriched from blood (not recorded which). This receptor was taken from a man in his forties who had recovered from COVID-19. CDR3 DNA: TGCGCCAGCAGCTTGATGGCGGGTTCGTATGAGACCCAGTACTTC. Amino acids: CASSLMAGSYETQYF.